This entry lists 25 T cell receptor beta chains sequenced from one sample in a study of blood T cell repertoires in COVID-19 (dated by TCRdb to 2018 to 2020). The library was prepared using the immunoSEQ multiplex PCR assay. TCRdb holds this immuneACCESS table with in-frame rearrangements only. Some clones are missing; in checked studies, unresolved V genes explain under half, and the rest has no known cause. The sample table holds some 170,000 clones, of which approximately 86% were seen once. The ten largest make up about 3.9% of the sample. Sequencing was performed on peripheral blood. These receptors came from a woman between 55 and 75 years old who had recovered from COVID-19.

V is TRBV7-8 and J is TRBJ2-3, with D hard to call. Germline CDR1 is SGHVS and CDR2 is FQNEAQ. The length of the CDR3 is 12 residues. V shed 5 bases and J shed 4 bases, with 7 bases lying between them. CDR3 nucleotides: TGTGCCAGCAGCGACAACTCAGATACGCAGTATTTT. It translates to CASSDNSDTQYF.

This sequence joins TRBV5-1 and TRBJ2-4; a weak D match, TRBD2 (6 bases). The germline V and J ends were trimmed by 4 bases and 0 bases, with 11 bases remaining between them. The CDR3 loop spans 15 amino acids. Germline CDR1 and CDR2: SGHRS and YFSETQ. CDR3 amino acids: CASSEGGTAKNIQYF. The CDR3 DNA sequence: TGCGCCAGCAGCGAAGGAGGGACAGCCAAAAACATTCAGTACTTC. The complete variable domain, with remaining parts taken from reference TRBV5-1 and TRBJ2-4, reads KAGVTQTPRYLIKTRGQQVTLSCSPISGHRSVSWYQQTPGQGLQFLFEYFSETQRNKGNFPGRFSGRQFSNSRSEMNVSTLELGDSALYLCASSEGGTAKNIQYFGAGTRLSVL.

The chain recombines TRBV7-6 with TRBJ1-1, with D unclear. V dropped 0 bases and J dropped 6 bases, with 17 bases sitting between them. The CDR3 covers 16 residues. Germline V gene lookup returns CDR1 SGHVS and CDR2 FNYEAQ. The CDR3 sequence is CASSLALSGNGAEAFF. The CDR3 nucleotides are TGTGCCAGCAGCTTAGCGTTATCGGGGAACGGCGCTGAAGCTTTCTTT.

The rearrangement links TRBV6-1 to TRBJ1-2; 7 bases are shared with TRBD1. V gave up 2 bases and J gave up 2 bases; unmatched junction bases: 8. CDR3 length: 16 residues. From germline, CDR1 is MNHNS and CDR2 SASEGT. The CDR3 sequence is CASSEPGTAGNYGYTF. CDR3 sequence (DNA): TGTGCCAGCAGTGAACCGGGGACAGCCGGGAACTATGGCTACACCTTC.

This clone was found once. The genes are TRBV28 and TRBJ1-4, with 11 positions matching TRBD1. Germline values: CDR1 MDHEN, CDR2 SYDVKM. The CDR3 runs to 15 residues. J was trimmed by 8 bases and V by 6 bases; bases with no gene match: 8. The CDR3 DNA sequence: TGTGCCAGCAGCCCAGGACAGGGGGCTCCCGAAAAACTGTTTTTT. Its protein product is CASSPGQGAPEKLFF.

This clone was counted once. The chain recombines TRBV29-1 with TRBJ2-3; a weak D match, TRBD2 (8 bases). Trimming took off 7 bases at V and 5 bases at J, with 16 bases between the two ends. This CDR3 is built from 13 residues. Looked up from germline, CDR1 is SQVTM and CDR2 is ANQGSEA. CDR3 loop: CSAEGAGGDTQYF. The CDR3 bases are TGCAGCGCCGAGGGGGCGGGGGGAGATACGCAGTATTTT.

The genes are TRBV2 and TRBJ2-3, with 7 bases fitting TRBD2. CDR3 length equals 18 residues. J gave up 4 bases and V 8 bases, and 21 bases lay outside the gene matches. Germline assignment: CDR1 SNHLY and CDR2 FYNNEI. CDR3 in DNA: TGTGCCAGCTTCCATAACCCAGAGCGGGGCGGGTTGGCAGATACGCAGTATTTT. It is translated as CASFHNPERGGLADTQYF.

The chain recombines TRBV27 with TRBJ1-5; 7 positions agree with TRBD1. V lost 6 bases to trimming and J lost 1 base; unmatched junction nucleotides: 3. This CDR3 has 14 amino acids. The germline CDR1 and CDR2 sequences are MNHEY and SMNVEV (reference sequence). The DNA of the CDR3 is TGTGCCAGCAGACCGACAGGGAGCAATCAGCCCCAGCATTTT. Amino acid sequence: CASRPTGSNQPQHF.

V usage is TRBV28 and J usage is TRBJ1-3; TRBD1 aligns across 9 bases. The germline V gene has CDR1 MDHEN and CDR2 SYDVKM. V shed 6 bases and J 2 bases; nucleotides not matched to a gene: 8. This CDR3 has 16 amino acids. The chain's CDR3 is CASSRVQGAPGNTIYF. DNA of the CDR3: TGTGCCAGCAGCCGGGTACAGGGGGCTCCTGGAAACACCATATATTTT.

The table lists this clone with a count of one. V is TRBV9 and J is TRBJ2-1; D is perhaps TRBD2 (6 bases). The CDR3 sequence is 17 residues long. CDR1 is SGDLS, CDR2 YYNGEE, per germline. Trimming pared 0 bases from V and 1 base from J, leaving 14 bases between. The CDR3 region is CASSVGAAGRSYNEQFF. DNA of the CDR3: TGTGCCAGCAGCGTAGGAGCGGCAGGGAGGTCCTACAATGAGCAGTTCTTC. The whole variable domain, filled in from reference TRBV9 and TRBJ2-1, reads DSGVTQTPKHLITATGQRVTLRCSPRSGDLSVYWYQQSLDQGLQFLIQYYNGEERAKGNILERFSAQQFPDLHSELNLSSLELGDSALYFCASSVGAAGRSYNEQFFGPGTRLTVL.

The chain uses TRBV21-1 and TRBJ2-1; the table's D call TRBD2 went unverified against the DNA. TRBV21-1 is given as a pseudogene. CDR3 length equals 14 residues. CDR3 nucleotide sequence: TGTGCCAGCAGCAAAGTGCCTAGCGGGGGGGAGCAGTTCTTC. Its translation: CASSKVPSGGEQFF.

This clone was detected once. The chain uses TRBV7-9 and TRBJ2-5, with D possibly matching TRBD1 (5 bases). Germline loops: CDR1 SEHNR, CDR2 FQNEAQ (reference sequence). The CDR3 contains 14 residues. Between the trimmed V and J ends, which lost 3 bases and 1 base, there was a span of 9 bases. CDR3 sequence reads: CASSFRVAQETQYF. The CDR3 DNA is TGTGCCAGCAGCTTCAGGGTGGCCCAAGAGACCCAGTACTTC.

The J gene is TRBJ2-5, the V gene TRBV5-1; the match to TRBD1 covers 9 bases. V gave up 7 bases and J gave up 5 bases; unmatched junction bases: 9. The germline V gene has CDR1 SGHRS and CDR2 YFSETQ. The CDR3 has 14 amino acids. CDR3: CASASTGGAETQYF. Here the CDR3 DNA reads TGCGCCAGCGCAAGCACAGGGGGCGCGGAGACCCAGTACTTC. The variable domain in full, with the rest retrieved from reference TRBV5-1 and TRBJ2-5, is KAGVTQTPRYLIKTRGQQVTLSCSPISGHRSVSWYQQTPGQGLQFLFEYFSETQRNKGNFPGRFSGRQFSNSRSEMNVSTLELGDSALYLCASASTGGAETQYFGPGTRLLVL.

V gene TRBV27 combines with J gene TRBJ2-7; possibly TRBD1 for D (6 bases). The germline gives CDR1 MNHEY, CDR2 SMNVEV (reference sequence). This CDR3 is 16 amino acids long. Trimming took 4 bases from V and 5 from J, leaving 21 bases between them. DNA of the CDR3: TGTGCCAGCAGTTCCCCAGGGGCCGGTAAGGTTCACGAGCAGTACTTC. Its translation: CASSSPGAGKVHEQYF.

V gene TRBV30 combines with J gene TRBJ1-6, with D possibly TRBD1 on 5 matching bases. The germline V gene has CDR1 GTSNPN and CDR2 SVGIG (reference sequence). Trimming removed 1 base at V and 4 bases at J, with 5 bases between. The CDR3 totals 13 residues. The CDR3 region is CAWSGQYNSPLHF. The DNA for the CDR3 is TGTGCCTGGAGTGGACAGTATAATTCACCCCTCCACTTT.

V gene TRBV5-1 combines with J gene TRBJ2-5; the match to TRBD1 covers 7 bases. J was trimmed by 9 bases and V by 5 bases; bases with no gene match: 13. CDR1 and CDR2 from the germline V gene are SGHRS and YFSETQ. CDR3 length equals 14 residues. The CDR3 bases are TGCGCCAGCAGAATCCGGGACAGCTCATGGGCCCAGTACTTC. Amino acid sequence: CASRIRDSSWAQYF. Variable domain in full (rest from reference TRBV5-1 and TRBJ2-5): KAGVTQTPRYLIKTRGQQVTLSCSPISGHRSVSWYQQTPGQGLQFLFEYFSETQRNKGNFPGRFSGRQFSNSRSEMNVSTLELGDSALYLCASRIRDSSWAQYFGPGTRLLVL.

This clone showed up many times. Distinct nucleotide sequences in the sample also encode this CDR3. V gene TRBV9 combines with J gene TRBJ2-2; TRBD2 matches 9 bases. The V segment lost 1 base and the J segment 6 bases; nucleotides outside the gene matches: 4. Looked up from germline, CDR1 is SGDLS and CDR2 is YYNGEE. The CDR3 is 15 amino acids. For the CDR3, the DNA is TGTGCCAGCAGCGTATATCGCGGGGGGGCCGGGGAGCTGTTTTTT. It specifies CASSVYRGGAGELFF.

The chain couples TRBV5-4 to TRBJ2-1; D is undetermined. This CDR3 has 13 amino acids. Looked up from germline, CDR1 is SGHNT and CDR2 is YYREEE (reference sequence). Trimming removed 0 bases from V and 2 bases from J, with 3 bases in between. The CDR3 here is CASSLDTYNEQFF. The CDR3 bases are TGTGCCAGCAGCTTGGACACCTACAATGAGCAGTTCTTC.

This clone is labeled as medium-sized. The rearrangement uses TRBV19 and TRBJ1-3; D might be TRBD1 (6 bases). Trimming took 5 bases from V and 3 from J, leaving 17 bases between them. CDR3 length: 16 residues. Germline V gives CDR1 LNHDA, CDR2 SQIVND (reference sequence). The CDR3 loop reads CASSDPSGTFGNTIYF. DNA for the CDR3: TGTGCCAGTAGTGACCCCTCCGGGACATTTGGAAACACCATATATTTT. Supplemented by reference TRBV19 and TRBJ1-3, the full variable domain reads DGGITQSPKYLFRKEGQNVTLSCEQNLNHDAMYWYRQDPGQGLRLIYYSQIVNDFQKGDIAEGYSVSREKKESFPLTVTSAQKNPTAFYLCASSDPSGTFGNTIYFGEGSWLTVV.

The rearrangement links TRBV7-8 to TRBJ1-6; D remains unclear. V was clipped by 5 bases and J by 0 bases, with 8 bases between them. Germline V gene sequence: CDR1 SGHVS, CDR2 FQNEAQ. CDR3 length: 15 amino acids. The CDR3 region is CASSLRDSYNSPLHF. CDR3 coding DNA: TGTGCCAGCAGCCTACGGGACTCCTATAATTCACCCCTCCACTTT.

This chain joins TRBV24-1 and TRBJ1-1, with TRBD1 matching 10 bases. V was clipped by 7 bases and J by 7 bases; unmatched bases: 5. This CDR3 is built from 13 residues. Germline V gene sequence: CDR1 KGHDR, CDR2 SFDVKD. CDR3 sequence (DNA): TGTGCCACCAGAGGACAGGGGGTAGGTGAAGCTTTCTTT. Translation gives CATRGQGVGEAFF.

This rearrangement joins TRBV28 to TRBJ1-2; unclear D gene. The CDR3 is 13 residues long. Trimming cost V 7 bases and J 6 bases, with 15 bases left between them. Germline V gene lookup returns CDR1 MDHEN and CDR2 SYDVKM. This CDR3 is CASIPRRADGYTF. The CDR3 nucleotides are TGTGCCAGCATCCCACGGCGGGCTGATGGCTACACCTTC.

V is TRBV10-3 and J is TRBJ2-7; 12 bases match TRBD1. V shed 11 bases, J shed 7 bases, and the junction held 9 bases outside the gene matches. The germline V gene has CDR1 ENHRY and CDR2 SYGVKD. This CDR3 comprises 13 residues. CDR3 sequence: CALGGQGAEEQYF. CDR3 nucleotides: TGTGCCCTCGGGGGACAGGGGGCTGAAGAGCAGTACTTC.

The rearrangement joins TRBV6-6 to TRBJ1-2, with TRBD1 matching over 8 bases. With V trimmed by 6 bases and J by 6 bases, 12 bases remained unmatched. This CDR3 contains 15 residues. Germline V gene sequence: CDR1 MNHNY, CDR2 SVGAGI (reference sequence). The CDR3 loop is CASSPTGGGLDGYTF. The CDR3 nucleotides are TGTGCCAGCAGCCCTACAGGGGGGGGCCTGGATGGCTACACCTTC.

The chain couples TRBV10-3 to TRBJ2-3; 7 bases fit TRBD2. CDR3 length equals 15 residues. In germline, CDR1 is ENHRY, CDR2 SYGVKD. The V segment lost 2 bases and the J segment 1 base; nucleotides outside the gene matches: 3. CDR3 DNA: TGTGCCATCAGTGAGAGTCGGGGGGGCACAGATACGCAGTATTTT. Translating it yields CAISESRGGTDTQYF.